The clone carrying this TCR beta chain turned up a few times. These data come from a study of patients and donors after allogeneic stem cell transplantation. The CDR3 consists of 15 residues. CDR1 is MNHEY and CDR2 is SMNVEV in the germline V gene (reference sequence). With 7 bases clipped from V and 2 bases from J, the junction kept 8 bases outside the gene matches. MiXCR, run by TCRdb on the RT-PCR reads, gives a single entry per CDR3 protein. The sample has about 960,000 distinct CDR3 sequences; 15% to 20% are singletons. V gene TRBV27 combines with J gene TRBJ2-1, with 7 bases fitting TRBD2. The sequenced sample was blood, either unsorted or a sorted T cell fraction (not recorded which). This receptor was identified in a human donor who was either an allogeneic HSCT recipient or a stem cell or donor lymphocyte infusion donor (not recorded which). It is not recorded whose cells these are; they may come from a transplant donor. This CDR3 is CASKWEGRPYNEQFF. The CDR3 DNA sequence: TGTGCCAGCAAGTGGGAGGGCCGCCCCTACAATGAGCAGTTCTTC.